The sequence of this T cell receptor (beta chain) was determined in a study of blood T cell repertoires in COVID-19. On the study more broadly: Samples taken during acute and convalescent COVID-19 were collected in the United States, Italy and Spain. In each case, the material was cDNA or gDNA derived from T cells, B-cell-depleted T cells, or PBMCs.

Germline CDR1 reads SGHNT; CDR2 reads YENEEA. CDR3 size: 15 residues. V gave up 0 bases and J gave up 4 bases, with 9 bases separating them. Under the authors' procedure: The authors estimated nucleated cell counts from reference gene primer amplification. The repertoire was sequenced with immunoSEQ multiplex PCR; TCRdb's copy has only in-frame clones and lacks some. D and trimming were read from the DNA, whereas the V and J calls and clone size are those reported in that table. This sample has approximately 110,000 clones, with about 83% found just once. This clone has just one count. The clonotype originates from a human donor in a cohort sampled during active COVID-19. The V call is TRBV11-3, the J call TRBJ2-2; tentatively, D is TRBD1 (5 bases). Sequenced: peripheral blood. CDR3 sequence: CASSLDNQGTGELFF. In DNA, the CDR3 is TGTGCCAGCAGCTTAGATAATCAGGGCACCGGGGAGCTGTTTTTT.